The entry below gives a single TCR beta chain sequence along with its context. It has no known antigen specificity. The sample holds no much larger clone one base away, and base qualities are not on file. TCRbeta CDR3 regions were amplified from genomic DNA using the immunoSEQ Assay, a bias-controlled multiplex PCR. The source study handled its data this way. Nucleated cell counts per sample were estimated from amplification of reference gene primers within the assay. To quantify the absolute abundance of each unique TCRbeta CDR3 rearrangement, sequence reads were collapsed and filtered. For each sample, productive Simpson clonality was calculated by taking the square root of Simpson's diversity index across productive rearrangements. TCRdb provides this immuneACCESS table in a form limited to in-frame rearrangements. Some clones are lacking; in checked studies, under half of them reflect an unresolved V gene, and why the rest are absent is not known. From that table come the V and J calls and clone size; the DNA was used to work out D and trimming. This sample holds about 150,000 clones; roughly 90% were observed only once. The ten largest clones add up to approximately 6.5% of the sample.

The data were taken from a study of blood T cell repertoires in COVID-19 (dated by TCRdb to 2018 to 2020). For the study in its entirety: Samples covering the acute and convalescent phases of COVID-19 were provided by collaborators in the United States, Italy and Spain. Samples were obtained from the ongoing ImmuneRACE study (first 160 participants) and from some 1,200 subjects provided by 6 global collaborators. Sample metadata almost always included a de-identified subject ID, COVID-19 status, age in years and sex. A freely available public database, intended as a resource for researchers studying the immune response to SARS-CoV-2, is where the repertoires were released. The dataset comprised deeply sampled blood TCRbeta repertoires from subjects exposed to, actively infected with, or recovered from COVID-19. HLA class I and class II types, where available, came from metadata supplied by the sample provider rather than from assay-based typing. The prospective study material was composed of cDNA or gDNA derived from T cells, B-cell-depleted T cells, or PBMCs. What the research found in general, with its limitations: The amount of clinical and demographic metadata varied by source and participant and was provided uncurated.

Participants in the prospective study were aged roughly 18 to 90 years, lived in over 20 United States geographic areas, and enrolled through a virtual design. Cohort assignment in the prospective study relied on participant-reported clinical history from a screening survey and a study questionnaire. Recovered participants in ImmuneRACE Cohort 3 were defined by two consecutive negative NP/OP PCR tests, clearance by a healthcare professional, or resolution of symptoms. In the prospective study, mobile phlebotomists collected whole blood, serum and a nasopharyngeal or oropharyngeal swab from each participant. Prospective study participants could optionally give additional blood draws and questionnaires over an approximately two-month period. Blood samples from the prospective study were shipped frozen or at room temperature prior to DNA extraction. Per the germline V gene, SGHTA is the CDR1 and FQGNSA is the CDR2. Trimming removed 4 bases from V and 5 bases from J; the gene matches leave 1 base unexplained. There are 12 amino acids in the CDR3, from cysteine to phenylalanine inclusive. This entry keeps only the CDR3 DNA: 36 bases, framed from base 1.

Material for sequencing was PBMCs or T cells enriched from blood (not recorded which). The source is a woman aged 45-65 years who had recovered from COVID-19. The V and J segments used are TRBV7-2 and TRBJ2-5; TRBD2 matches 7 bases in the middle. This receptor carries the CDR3 CASSYGGETQYF. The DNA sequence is TGTGCCAGCAGCTACGGGGGGGAGACCCAGTACTTC.